This T cell receptor beta chain emerged from a study of T cell changes during pregnancy in multiple sclerosis. The CDR3 sequence is 17 residues long. Germline V CDR1 and CDR2: SGHAT, FQNNGV. The V gene end was trimmed by 5 bases and the J gene end by 6 bases; junction bases not matched to a gene: 16. Only in-frame clones appear in the TCRdb table, and some are missing; sequencing was by immunoSEQ multiplex PCR. The repertoire holds 84,000 or so clones, with roughly 93% as singletons. V gene TRBV11-2 combines with J gene TRBJ2-1; TRBD2 agrees at 7 bases. The sample was peripheral blood, taken in the third trimester of pregnancy. The receptor was isolated from a female donor with multiple sclerosis, enrolled in a pregnancy study. CDR3 residues: CASSHRLGGGPSNEQFF. The CDR3 region has the DNA TGTGCCAGCAGCCACCGGTTGGGGGGAGGGCCTAGCAATGAGCAGTTCTTC.